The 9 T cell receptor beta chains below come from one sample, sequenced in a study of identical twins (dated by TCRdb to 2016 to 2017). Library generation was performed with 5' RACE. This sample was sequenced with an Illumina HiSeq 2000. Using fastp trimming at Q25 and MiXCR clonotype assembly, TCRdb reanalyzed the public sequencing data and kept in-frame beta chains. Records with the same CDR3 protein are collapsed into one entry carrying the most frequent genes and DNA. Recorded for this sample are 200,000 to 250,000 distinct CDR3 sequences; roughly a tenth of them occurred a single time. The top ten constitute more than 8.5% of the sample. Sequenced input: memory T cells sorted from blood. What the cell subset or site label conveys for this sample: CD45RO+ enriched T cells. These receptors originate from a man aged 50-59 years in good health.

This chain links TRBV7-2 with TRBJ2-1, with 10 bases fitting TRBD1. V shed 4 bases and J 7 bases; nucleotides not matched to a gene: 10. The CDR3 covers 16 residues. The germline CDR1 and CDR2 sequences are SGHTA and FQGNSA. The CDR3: CASSSPGTGAQNEQFF. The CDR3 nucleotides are TGTGCCAGCAGCTCGCCGGGGACAGGGGCCCAGAATGAGCAGTTCTTC.

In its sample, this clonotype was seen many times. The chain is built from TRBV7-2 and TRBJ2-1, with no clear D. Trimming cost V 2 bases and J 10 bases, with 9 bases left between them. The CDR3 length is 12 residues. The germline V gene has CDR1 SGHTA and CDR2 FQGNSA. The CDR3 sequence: CASSLRRREQFF. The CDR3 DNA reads TGTGCCAGCAGCTTAAGAAGGCGAGAGCAGTTCTTC. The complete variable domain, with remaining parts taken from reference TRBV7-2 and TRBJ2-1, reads GAGVSQSPSNKVTEKGKDVELRCDPISGHTALYWYRQSLGQGLEFLIYFQGNSAPDKSGLPSDRFSAERTGGSVSTLTIQRTQQEDSAVYLCASSLRRREQFFGPGTRLTVL.

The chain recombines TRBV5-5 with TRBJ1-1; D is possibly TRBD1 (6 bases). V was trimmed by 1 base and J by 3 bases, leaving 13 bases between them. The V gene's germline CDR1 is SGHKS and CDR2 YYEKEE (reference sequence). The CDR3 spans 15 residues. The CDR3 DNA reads TGTGCCAGCAGCTTGATGCAGGGGCTCGACACTGAAGCTTTCTTT. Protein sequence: CASSLMQGLDTEAFF.

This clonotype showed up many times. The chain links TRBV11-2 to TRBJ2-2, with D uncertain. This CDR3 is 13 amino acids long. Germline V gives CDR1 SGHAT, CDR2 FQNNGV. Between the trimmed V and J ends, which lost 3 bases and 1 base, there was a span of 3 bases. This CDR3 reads CASSFQNTGELFF. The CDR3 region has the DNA TGTGCCAGCAGCTTTCAGAACACCGGGGAGCTGTTTTTT.

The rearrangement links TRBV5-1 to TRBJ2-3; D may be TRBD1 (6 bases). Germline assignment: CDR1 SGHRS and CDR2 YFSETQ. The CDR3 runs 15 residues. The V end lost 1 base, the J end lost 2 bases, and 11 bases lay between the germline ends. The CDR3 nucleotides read TGCGCCAGCAGCTTGCCCCAGGGGACCACAGATACGCAGTATTTT. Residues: CASSLPQGTTDTQYF.

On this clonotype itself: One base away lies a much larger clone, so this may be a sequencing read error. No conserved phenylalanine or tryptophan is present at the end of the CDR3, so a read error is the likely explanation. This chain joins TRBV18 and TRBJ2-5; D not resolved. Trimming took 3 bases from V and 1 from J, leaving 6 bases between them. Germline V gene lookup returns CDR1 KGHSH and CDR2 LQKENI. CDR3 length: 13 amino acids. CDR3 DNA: TGTGCCAGCTCACCGACCATCCAAGAGACCCAGTACTAC. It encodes CASSPTIQETQYY.

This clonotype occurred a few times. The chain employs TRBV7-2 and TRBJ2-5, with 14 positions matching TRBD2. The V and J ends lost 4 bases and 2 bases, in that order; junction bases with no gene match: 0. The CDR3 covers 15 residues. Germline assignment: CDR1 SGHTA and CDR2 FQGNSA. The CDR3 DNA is TGTGCCAGCAGCTGGACTAGCGGGGGGCAAGAGACCCAGTACTTC. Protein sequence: CASSWTSGGQETQYF. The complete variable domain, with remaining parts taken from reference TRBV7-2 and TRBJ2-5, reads GAGVSQSPSNKVTEKGKDVELRCDPISGHTALYWYRQSLGQGLEFLIYFQGNSAPDKSGLPSDRFSAERTGGSVSTLTIQRTQQEDSAVYLCASSWTSGGQETQYFGPGTRLLVL.

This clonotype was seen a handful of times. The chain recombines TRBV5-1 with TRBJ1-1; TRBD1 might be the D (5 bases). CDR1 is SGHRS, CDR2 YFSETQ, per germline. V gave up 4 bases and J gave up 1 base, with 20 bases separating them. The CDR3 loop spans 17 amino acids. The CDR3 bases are TGCGCCAGCAGCCCTAGGACAACTCAGGGTCGGAACACTGAAGCTTTCTTT. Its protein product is CASSPRTTQGRNTEAFF.

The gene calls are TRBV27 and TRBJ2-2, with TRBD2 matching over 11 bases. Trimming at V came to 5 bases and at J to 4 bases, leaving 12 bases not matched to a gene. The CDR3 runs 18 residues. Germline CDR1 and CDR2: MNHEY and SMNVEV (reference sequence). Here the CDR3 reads CASSPEYSGREGTGELFF. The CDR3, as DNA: TGTGCCAGCAGTCCTGAATATAGCGGGAGGGAGGGCACCGGGGAGCTGTTTTTT.